One sample yielded the 26 T cell receptor beta chains listed below, sequenced in a study of blood T cell repertoires in COVID-19. The repertoire was sequenced with immunoSEQ multiplex PCR; TCRdb's copy has only in-frame clones and lacks some. The data contain some 90,000 clones, about 88% of them singletons. Sequencing was carried out using peripheral blood. These receptors were taken from a man aged 50-60 years with acute or convalescent COVID-19.

In this sample, this clone turned up a few times. This chain uses TRBV10-3 with TRBJ1-6; 11 positions agree with TRBD1. Germline V gene sequence: CDR1 ENHRY, CDR2 SYGVKD. With V trimmed by 6 bases and J by 7 bases, 5 bases remained unmatched. The CDR3 spans 15 residues. For the CDR3, the DNA is TGTGCCATCAGCGAGGGGACAGGGGGAAATTCACCCCTCCACTTT. Amino acid sequence: CAISEGTGGNSPLHF.

CDR3 nucleotide sequence: TGTGCCAGCAGCGCGTATGCTACCGGGACAGGGGGTGAAAAACTGTTTTTT. This sequence encodes CASSAYATGTGGEKLFF. The chain employs TRBV13 and TRBJ1-4; 11 nucleotides agree with TRBD1. Looked up from germline, CDR1 is PRHDT and CDR2 is FYEKMQ (reference sequence). The CDR3 totals 17 residues. After removal of 5 bases from V and 7 bases from J, the junction contained 12 bases not matched to a gene.

The chain recombines TRBV3-1 (or the pseudogene TRBV3-2) with TRBJ1-2, with a weak D call TRBD1 (5 bases). The germline V gene has CDR1 LGHDT and CDR2 YNNKEL (reference sequence). The V gene lost 2 bases and the J gene lost 7 bases, with 11 bases spanning the gap. The CDR3 contains 13 residues. The CDR3 reads CASSQSGKGGYTF. The DNA of the CDR3 is TGTGCCAGCAGCCAATCAGGGAAGGGTGGCTACACCTTC.

This clone was counted a single time. This chain uses TRBV2 with TRBJ1-6; D possibly corresponds to TRBD1 (6 bases). V was pared by 4 bases and J by 9 bases, with 10 bases between. The germline V gene encodes CDR1 SNHLY and CDR2 FYNNEI. This CDR3 spans 13 amino acids. The CDR3 coding sequence is TGTGCCAGCAGTGGAGGGGGAAGTTCACCCCTCCACTTT. Encoded protein: CASSGGGSSPLHF.

With respect to this clone: At one end the junction does not follow the germline gene, possibly because of a read error. V and J are TRBV6-1 and TRBJ2-2; D is undetermined. CDR1 is MNHNS, CDR2 SASEGT, per germline. CDR3 length: 16 residues. CDR3 coding DNA: TGTGCCAGCAGTGAAGGCGTCAGATCGAACAGCGGGGAGCTGTTTTTT. Amino acid sequence: CASSEGVRSNSGELFF.

The V gene is TRBV15, the J gene TRBJ1-4; D ambiguous. The CDR3 is 16 residues long. Per germline, CDR1 LNHNV and CDR2 YYDKDF (reference sequence). Trimming left V 0 bases short and J 3 bases short, with 11 bases between. CDR3 DNA sequence: TGTGCCACCAGCAGAGATCCCCAGGCCTCTAATGAAAAACTGTTTTTT. Its translation is CATSRDPQASNEKLFF.

The chain is built from TRBV5-6 and TRBJ1-4; 9 nucleotides align to TRBD1. Germline lookup yields CDR1 SGHDT and CDR2 YYEEEE. The V gene end was trimmed by 2 bases and the J gene end by 0 bases; junction bases not matched to a gene: 5. This CDR3 region has 17 residues. DNA of the CDR3: TGTGCCAGCAGCTTCGGACAGGGGATTGCAACTAATGAAAAACTGTTTTTT. Its protein is CASSFGQGIATNEKLFF.

The chain recombines TRBV30 with TRBJ2-7; 10 bases match TRBD2. Germline CDR1 GTSNPN, CDR2 SVGIG (reference sequence). Trimming at V came to 0 bases and at J to 3 bases, leaving 14 bases not matched to a gene. The CDR3 is 18 amino acids. In nucleotides, the CDR3 is TGTGCCTGGAGTGTACTCCCAGCGGGGGGGCTCCGTTACTACGAGCAGTACTTC. Residues: CAWSVLPAGGLRYYEQYF.

The chain combines TRBV19 with TRBJ2-5, with D possibly being TRBD1 (6 bases). Germline V gene data show CDR1 as LNHDA and CDR2 as SQIVND (reference sequence). This CDR3 contains 14 residues. Trimming removed 3 bases at V and 3 bases at J, with 11 bases between. The CDR3 region is CASSIGDKEETQYF. Written as DNA, the CDR3 is TGTGCCAGTAGTATTGGGGACAAGGAAGAGACCCAGTACTTC.

The chain combines TRBV19 with TRBJ1-1, with 7 bases that match TRBD1. Germline V gives CDR1 LNHDA, CDR2 SQIVND (reference sequence). The CDR3 contains 14 residues. The V gene end was trimmed by 4 bases and the J gene end by 5 bases; junction bases not matched to a gene: 7. CDR3 DNA: TGTGCCAGTAGTAGACAGGGAAGAGGAACTGAAGCTTTCTTT. It specifies CASSRQGRGTEAFF.

The V gene is TRBV10-1, the J gene TRBJ2-7, with unresolved D. CDR3 length: 14 residues. V gave up 2 bases and J gave up 0 bases, with 8 bases separating them. Germline V gives CDR1 WNHNN, CDR2 SYGVQD (reference sequence). As DNA, the CDR3 is TGCGCCAGCAGTGAGCCTCTATTCTCCTACGAGCAGTACGTC. It yields the protein CASSEPLFSYEQYV.

This chain joins TRBV7-7 and TRBJ2-7; 8 bases are a match to TRBD1. This CDR3 comprises 16 residues. Unmatched junction bases numbered 13, after V lost 5 bases and J lost 4 bases. Germline CDR1 is SSHAT and CDR2 is FNYEAQ (reference sequence). CDR3 sequence reads: CASSVWSLTGGYEQYF. Written as DNA, the CDR3 is TGTGCCAGCAGCGTATGGAGTCTCACAGGGGGTTACGAGCAGTACTTC.

The CDR3 region is CASGGTLAATDTQYF. The CDR3 coding sequence is TGTGCCAGCGGGGGGACCCTAGCGGCCACAGATACGCAGTATTTT. The chain links TRBV2 to TRBJ2-3; 7 bases map to TRBD2. V lost 8 bases, J lost 2 bases, and 10 bases stayed unmatched. There are 15 residues in the CDR3. Germline-derived CDR1 and CDR2 are SNHLY and FYNNEI.

V is TRBV28 and J is TRBJ2-5; 9 bases are shared with TRBD1. J lost 3 bases, V lost 1 base, and 3 bases had no gene match. CDR1 and CDR2 (germline): MDHEN, SYDVKM. The CDR3 loop spans 15 amino acids. This chain's CDR3 is CASSLSGTGKETQYF. In DNA form, the CDR3 reads TGTGCCAGCAGTTTATCCGGGACAGGGAAAGAGACCCAGTACTTC.

In the case of this clone: One end of the junction fails to match germline, which may point to a read error. In DNA form, the CDR3 reads TGTGCCAGCAGCGTAGACCTGGACAGGGTTGGGATCACTGAAGCTTTCTTT. Translating gives CASSVDLDRVGITEAFF. The J gene is TRBJ1-1, the V gene TRBV11-2; 8 nucleotides agree with TRBD1. The CDR3 has 17 residues. Germline CDR1 and CDR2: SGHAT and FQNNGV.

The chain carries TRBV9 and TRBJ1-2; possible D gene TRBD1, 5 bases. Germline V gene data show CDR1 as SGDLS and CDR2 as YYNGEE. This CDR3 has 15 amino acids. V was trimmed by 4 bases and J by 0 bases, leaving 13 bases between them. DNA for the CDR3: TGTGCCAGCAGCCGTCGGGGGGTGCCTAACTATGGCTACACCTTC. Its protein product is CASSRRGVPNYGYTF.

This chain joins TRBV6-5 and TRBJ2-5, with no clear D. The CDR3 spans 13 residues. V lost 6 bases and J 0 bases, leaving 8 bases between the germline ends. Germline CDR1 is MNHEY and CDR2 is SVGAGI. The CDR3 DNA sequence: TGTGCCAGCAGCCCCTACGACCAAGAGACCCAGTACTTC. It specifies CASSPYDQETQYF.

The V gene is TRBV2, the J gene TRBJ2-2; 13 bases line up with TRBD2. Germline CDR1 is SNHLY and CDR2 is FYNNEI. The CDR3 is made up of 17 amino acids. The trim removed 6 bases at V and 4 bases at J, leaving 8 bases unmatched. In DNA, the CDR3 is TGTGCCAGCAGGAGACTAGCGGGGGGCGTGGGCACCGGGGAGCTGTTTTTT. Its translation: CASRRLAGGVGTGELFF.

This clone has only one observation. This chain uses TRBV5-1 with TRBJ2-6; TRBD2 is a possible D gene (5 bases). This CDR3 comprises 15 residues. V dropped 5 bases and J dropped 0 bases, with 9 bases sitting between them. From germline, CDR1 is SGHRS and CDR2 YFSETQ. The CDR3 DNA reads as TGCGCCAGCAGTTGGGGAGACTCTGGGGCCAACGTCCTGACTTTC. It codes for CASSWGDSGANVLTF.

The chain combines TRBV7-8 with TRBJ1-5, with D unclear. CDR1 is SGHVS, CDR2 FQNEAQ, per germline. This CDR3 comprises 15 residues. Trimming stripped 2 bases from V and 1 base from J, with 9 bases between. CDR3 region: CASSLLRASNQPQHF. Here the CDR3 DNA reads TGTGCCAGCAGCTTATTGAGGGCCAGCAATCAGCCCCAGCATTTT.

The chain is built from TRBV6-5 and TRBJ1-1; D gene uncertain. Per germline, CDR1 MNHEY and CDR2 SVGAGI. Deletions cut 2 bases from V and 4 bases from J, with 11 bases between. CDR3 length: 14 residues. The CDR3 nucleotides read TGTGCCAGCAGTTACGGTTCGGTTTTCACTGAAGCTTTCTTT. Translating it yields CASSYGSVFTEAFF.

As regards this clone: Other nucleotide sequences from this sample produce the same CDR3. V and J are TRBV4-2 and TRBJ1-4; 7 bases are a match to TRBD1. Germline CDR1 LGHNA, CDR2 YNFKEQ. V lost 0 bases to trimming and J lost 8 bases; unmatched junction nucleotides: 0. The CDR3 totals 13 residues. The CDR3 region is CASSQEGGEKLFF. The CDR3 DNA sequence: TGTGCCAGCAGCCAAGAAGGGGGCGAAAAACTGTTTTTT.

The chain is built from TRBV3-1 (or the pseudogene TRBV3-2) and TRBJ1-3; D remains ambiguous. Per germline, CDR1 LGHDT and CDR2 YNNKEL (reference sequence). Trimming stripped 1 base from V and 1 base from J, with 8 bases between. The CDR3 contains 15 residues. This CDR3 reads CASSQADTSGNTIYF. In nucleotides, the CDR3 is TGTGCCAGCAGCCAAGCCGACACTTCTGGAAACACCATATATTTT.

The V gene is TRBV7-8, the J gene TRBJ1-2, with 9 bases lining up with TRBD1. The length of the CDR3 is 15 residues. Germline V gene lookup returns CDR1 SGHVS and CDR2 FQNEAQ. J gave up 3 bases and V 5 bases, and 7 bases lay outside the gene matches. The CDR3 DNA reads as TGTGCCAGCAGCCGGGGACAGGGATTCGACTATGGCTACACCTTC. Translation gives CASSRGQGFDYGYTF.

The chain carries TRBV19 and TRBJ1-5; a weak D match, TRBD1 (5 bases). The V gene's germline CDR1 is LNHDA and CDR2 SQIVND (reference sequence). This CDR3 is built from 17 residues. V lost 8 bases, J lost 0 bases, and 20 bases lay in between. The CDR3 DNA reads TGTGCCAGTGGACACGTAGAGCAATTTTATAGCAATCAGCCCCAGCATTTT. It specifies CASGHVEQFYSNQPQHF.

The rearrangement uses TRBV19 and TRBJ2-5, with 10 nucleotides matching TRBD1. The germline CDR1 and CDR2 sequences are LNHDA and SQIVND (reference sequence). The CDR3 runs 14 residues. The trim removed 1 base at V and 5 bases at J, leaving 1 base unmatched. Written as DNA, the CDR3 is TGTGCCAGTAGTATAGGGGGACAGGGGGAGACCCAGTACTTC. Encoded protein: CASSIGGQGETQYF.